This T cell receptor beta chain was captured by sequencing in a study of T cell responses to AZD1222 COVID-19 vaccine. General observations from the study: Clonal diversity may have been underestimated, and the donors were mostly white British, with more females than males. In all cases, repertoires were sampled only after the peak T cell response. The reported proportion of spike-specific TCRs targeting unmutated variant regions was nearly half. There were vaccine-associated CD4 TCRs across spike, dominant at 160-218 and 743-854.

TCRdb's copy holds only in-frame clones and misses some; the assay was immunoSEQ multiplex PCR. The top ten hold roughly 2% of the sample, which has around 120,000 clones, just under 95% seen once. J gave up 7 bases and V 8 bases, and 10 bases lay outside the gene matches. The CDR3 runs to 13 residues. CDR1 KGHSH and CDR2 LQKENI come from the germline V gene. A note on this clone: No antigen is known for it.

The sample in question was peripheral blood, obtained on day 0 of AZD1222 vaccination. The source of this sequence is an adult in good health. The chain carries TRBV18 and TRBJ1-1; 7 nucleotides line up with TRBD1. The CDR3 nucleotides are TGTGCCAGCATGAAAACGGGGGACAGTGAAGCTTTCTTT. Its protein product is CASMKTGDSEAFF.